These 30 T cell receptor beta chains share one sample of origin, sequenced in a study of blood T cell repertoires in COVID-19. Using immunoSEQ multiplex PCR, the repertoire was profiled, and TCRdb retains in-frame clones only, with some absent. The sample lists 200,000 to 250,000 clones; 92% were seen once. Sequenced material: peripheral blood. The receptors shown here come from a man aged 30 to 39 with acute or convalescent COVID-19.

This chain uses TRBV5-5 with TRBJ2-5; 7 positions match TRBD2. J gave up 1 base and V 4 bases, and 7 bases lay outside the gene matches. This CDR3 region has 15 residues. CDR1 is SGHKS, CDR2 YYEKEE, per germline (reference sequence). The DNA of the CDR3 is TGTGCCAGCAGCGCTGGTGAGCGGGGCCAAGAGACCCAGTACTTC. It encodes CASSAGERGQETQYF.

The genes are TRBV2 and TRBJ2-5, with TRBD2 identical over 9 bases. Germline CDR1 reads SNHLY; CDR2 reads FYNNEI. The CDR3 covers 18 residues. After removal of 4 bases from V and 4 bases from J, the junction contained 16 bases not matched to a gene. CDR3 DNA sequence: TGTGCCAGCAGTGGTCTAGAACCCGGACTAGCGTCCAGAGAGACCCAGTACTTC. Translated, it gives CASSGLEPGLASRETQYF.

V gene TRBV7-3 combines with J gene TRBJ1-5; D remains ambiguous. The CDR3 is made up of 13 amino acids. Trimming left V 0 bases short and J 6 bases short, with 6 bases between. From germline, CDR1 is SGHTA and CDR2 FQGTGA. CDR3 coding DNA: TGTGCCAGCAGCTTAACGGCGGGTCAGCCCCAGCATTTT. Protein sequence: CASSLTAGQPQHF.

CDR3 protein: CASSMDTSGNVDTQYF. DNA of the CDR3: TGTGCCAGCAGCATGGACACTAGCGGGAACGTCGATACGCAGTATTTT. The V call is TRBV4-2, the J call TRBJ2-3, with TRBD2 matching over 10 bases. J lost 6 bases, V lost 5 bases, and 11 bases had no gene match. Germline values: CDR1 LGHNA, CDR2 YNFKEQ. The CDR3 loop spans 16 amino acids.

This chain uses TRBV20-1 with TRBJ2-1; TRBD2 matches at 9 bases. CDR3 length: 15 amino acids. V shed 3 bases and J 9 bases; nucleotides not matched to a gene: 12. CDR1 DFQATT and CDR2 SNEGSKA come from the germline V gene (reference sequence). CDR3 protein: CSASWMAGGFPEQFF. CDR3 DNA sequence: TGCAGTGCTAGTTGGATGGCGGGAGGGTTTCCTGAGCAGTTCTTC.

This clone has more than one count but fewer than ten. The chain has TRBV18 and TRBJ1-2, with 8 bases aligning to TRBD1. CDR1 is KGHSH and CDR2 is LQKENI in the germline V gene. V dropped 6 bases and J dropped 7; count of bases not matched to a gene: 13. This CDR3 has 15 residues. CDR3 loop: CASSQQQTDRAGYTF. The CDR3 nucleotides read TGTGCCAGCTCGCAACAACAAACGGACAGGGCTGGCTACACCTTC.

The rearrangement links TRBV5-1 to TRBJ2-1; D possibly corresponds to TRBD1 (6 bases). Trimming stripped 1 base from V and 15 bases from J, with 11 bases between. The germline V gene encodes CDR1 SGHRS and CDR2 YFSETQ. CDR3 length equals 11 residues. DNA for the CDR3: TGCGCCAGCAGCTTGTTTCAGGGGAGGTTCTTC. It specifies CASSLFQGRFF.

Comment on this clone: Germline and junction disagree at one end, which may indicate a read error. The J gene is TRBJ2-7, the V gene TRBV2; tentatively, D is TRBD2 (5 bases). This CDR3 comprises 13 residues. Germline CDR1 SNHLY, CDR2 FYNNEI. The DNA for the CDR3 is TGTGCCAGCAGGGAAGGACGGAGGCCCGGGCAGTACTTC. Its protein product is CASREGRRPGQYF.

The count of this clone is one. The chain employs TRBV7-2 and TRBJ2-7; 7 bases are shared with TRBD1. Per germline, CDR1 SGHTA and CDR2 FQGNSA. V gave up 4 bases and J gave up 4 bases; unmatched junction bases: 10. This CDR3 has 15 amino acids. The CDR3 is CASSSTGTVQYEQYF. In DNA, the CDR3 is TGTGCCAGCAGCTCAACCGGGACAGTCCAATACGAGCAGTACTTC.

The chain recombines TRBV3-1 (or the pseudogene TRBV3-2) with TRBJ2-2, with 8 bases matching TRBD2. This CDR3 has 16 amino acids. The junction had 9 bases not matched to a gene; V was cut back by 5 bases and J by 4 bases. Germline V gene lookup returns CDR1 LGHDT and CDR2 YNNKEL (reference sequence). The CDR3 loop is CASSSRGAGVTGELFF. The CDR3 DNA reads TGTGCCAGCAGCTCCCGGGGAGCGGGAGTCACCGGGGAGCTGTTTTTT.

The chain joins TRBV5-6 to TRBJ2-2, with 7 bases that match TRBD1. Germline CDR1 is SGHDT and CDR2 is YYEEEE. The CDR3 length is 15 residues. J gave up 1 base and V 4 bases, and 4 bases lay outside the gene matches. The CDR3 sequence is CASSMDRRNTGELFF. CDR3 in DNA: TGTGCCAGCAGCATGGACAGGCGGAACACCGGGGAGCTGTTTTTT.

CDR3 coding DNA: TGTGCCAGCCGGGGACTAGCGGGGGCGCCCGGACTTGGAGATACGCAGTATTTT. This encodes CASRGLAGAPGLGDTQYF. J is TRBJ2-3 and V is TRBV11-2; TRBD2 matches 14 bases. Trimming cost V 8 bases and J 5 bases; bases outside gene matches: 15. From germline, CDR1 is SGHAT and CDR2 FQNNGV. The CDR3 is 18 residues long.

This clone appeared a few times. CDR3 DNA: TGTGCCAGCAGTCCTGTAGCGGGGGGTGCCAACGAGCAGTACTTC. This gives the protein CASSPVAGGANEQYF. The chain employs TRBV28 and TRBJ2-7, with 10 positions matching TRBD2. The CDR3 totals 15 residues. Germline trimming cut 5 bases from V and 5 bases from J; bases unmatched to any gene: 9. Per germline, CDR1 MDHEN and CDR2 SYDVKM.

The chain carries TRBV5-1 and TRBJ1-2, with 9 bases fitting TRBD1. With V trimmed by 1 base and J by 4 bases, 8 bases remained unmatched. Germline-derived CDR1 and CDR2 are SGHRS and YFSETQ. This CDR3 region has 16 residues. The CDR3 sequence is CASSLTGQGVTYGYTF. DNA of the CDR3: TGCGCCAGCAGCTTGACGGGACAGGGCGTCACCTATGGCTACACCTTC.

CDR3 amino acids: CASSKPTGGGDQPQHF. DNA of the CDR3: TGTGCCAGTAGTAAACCTACAGGAGGGGGCGATCAGCCCCAGCATTTT. The J gene is TRBJ1-5, the V gene TRBV19, with 7 bases lining up with TRBD1. The germline CDR1 and CDR2 sequences are LNHDA and SQIVND (reference sequence). The CDR3 runs 16 residues. Trimming took 4 bases from V and 5 from J; bases not matched to a gene: 11.

The V gene is TRBV7-8, the J gene TRBJ1-5; no reliable D call. This CDR3 comprises 13 residues. CDR1 and CDR2 from the germline V gene are SGHVS and FQNEAQ. The V end was cut by 4 bases, the J end by 5 bases, with 9 bases between. The CDR3: CASSSNRDQPQHF. The CDR3 DNA reads TGTGCCAGCAGCTCCAACCGAGATCAGCCCCAGCATTTT. Combining the CDR3 with reference TRBV7-8 and TRBJ1-5 gives the whole variable domain GAGVSQSPRYKVAKRGQDVALRCDPISGHVSLFWYQQALGQGPEFLTYFQNEAQLDKSGLPSDRFFAERPEGSVSTLKIQRTQQEDSAVYLCASSSNRDQPQHFGDGTRLSIL.

Written as DNA, the CDR3 is TGTGCCAGCAGCTCCGGTGGTATTTGGGCATGGAATGAGCAGTTCTTC. It yields the protein CASSSGGIWAWNEQFF. This chain uses TRBV7-9 with TRBJ2-1; D is unclear. Trimming pared 4 bases from V and 7 bases from J, leaving 20 bases between. Germline V CDR1 and CDR2: SEHNR, FQNEAQ (reference sequence). The CDR3 extends over 16 amino acids.

This sequence joins TRBV9 and TRBJ2-7, with 7 bases fitting TRBD2. Germline trimming cut 3 bases from V and 6 bases from J; bases unmatched to any gene: 9. CDR3 length equals 14 residues. Germline-derived CDR1 and CDR2 are SGDLS and YYNGEE. CDR3 DNA: TGTGCCAGCAGCGCGAGCGGGACCGGGATCGAGCAGTACTTC. Translating gives CASSASGTGIEQYF.

This chain joins TRBV30 and TRBJ2-2; D may be TRBD1 (6 bases). Germline assignment: CDR1 GTSNPN and CDR2 SVGIG (reference sequence). The CDR3 consists of 14 residues. V was cut by 5 bases and J by 9 bases, with 19 bases left in between. CDR3 protein: CAWDGTFESRELFF. CDR3 coding DNA: TGTGCCTGGGACGGGACATTTGAGAGCAGGGAGCTGTTTTTT.

Comment on this clone: An end of the junction differs from the germline gene, which may be a read error. This sequence joins TRBV30 and TRBJ1-1; D not certain. Germline assignment: CDR1 GTSNPN and CDR2 SVGIG (reference sequence). This CDR3 is built from 12 residues. The CDR3 protein is CTWRTRNTEAFF. CDR3 in DNA: TGTACCTGGCGCACGAGGAACACTGAAGCTTTCTTT.

CDR3 amino acids: CAWSEGGDTDTQYF. The CDR3, as DNA: TGTGCCTGGAGTGAGGGAGGGGACACAGATACGCAGTATTTT. The chain carries TRBV30 and TRBJ2-3, with 7 bases lining up with TRBD2. J lost 2 bases, V lost 1 base, and 3 bases had no gene match. This CDR3 spans 14 amino acids. Germline CDR1 and CDR2: GTSNPN and SVGIG (reference sequence).

This chain's CDR3 is CASAGGNTGELFF. CDR3 sequence (DNA): TGTGCCAGCGCGGGAGGGAACACCGGGGAGCTGTTTTTT. The rearrangement uses TRBV7-3 and TRBJ2-2, with 8 nucleotides matching TRBD2. The CDR3 spans 13 residues. V lost 8 bases, J lost 1 base, and 0 bases stayed unmatched. Germline CDR1 SGHTA, CDR2 FQGTGA.

V and J are TRBV30 and TRBJ2-2; 9 bases match TRBD1. V trimming: 0 bases; J trimming: 3 bases; junction bases outside the gene matches: 2. The length of the CDR3 is 15 residues. CDR1 and CDR2 (germline): GTSNPN, SVGIG (reference sequence). This chain's CDR3 is CAWSVWDRDTGELFF. CDR3 bases: TGTGCCTGGAGTGTTTGGGACAGGGACACCGGGGAGCTGTTTTTT.

This chain links TRBV6-5 with TRBJ1-2; no definite D call. Germline-derived CDR1 and CDR2 are MNHEY and SVGAGI. V dropped 4 bases and J dropped 8 bases, with 14 bases sitting between them. The CDR3 extends over 13 amino acids. The CDR3: CASSFSTHRGYTF. In nucleotides, the CDR3 is TGTGCCAGCAGTTTCTCCACCCATCGGGGCTACACCTTC.

This sequence joins TRBV27 and TRBJ1-1, with 8 nucleotides matching TRBD1. J was trimmed by 1 base and V by 1 base; bases with no gene match: 5. The CDR3 loop spans 16 amino acids. Germline-derived CDR1 and CDR2 are MNHEY and SMNVEV (reference sequence). DNA of the CDR3: TGTGCCAGCAGTTTATACCGAACAGGGGGGAACACTGAAGCTTTCTTT. It encodes CASSLYRTGGNTEAFF.

This sequence joins TRBV5-5 and TRBJ2-1, with 9 bases that match TRBD1. In germline, CDR1 is SGHKS, CDR2 YYEKEE (reference sequence). The CDR3 is 15 residues long. The V gene end was trimmed by 4 bases and the J gene end by 2 bases; junction bases not matched to a gene: 4. The CDR3 reads CASSLWTGAYNEQFF. DNA of the CDR3: TGTGCCAGCAGCCTCTGGACAGGGGCCTACAATGAGCAGTTCTTC.

The V and J genes are TRBV28 and TRBJ2-7; TRBD2 agrees at 10 bases. The CDR3 loop spans 15 amino acids. Germline CDR1 is MDHEN and CDR2 is SYDVKM. With 7 bases clipped from V and 8 bases from J, the junction kept 14 bases outside the gene matches. The CDR3 nucleotides read TGTGCCAGCAATGAACCGGGACTAGCGAACAACCAGCAGTACTTC. Translation gives CASNEPGLANNQQYF.

This chain connects TRBV11-2 to TRBJ1-1; D might be TRBD1 (6 bases). Germline V gene data show CDR1 as SGHAT and CDR2 as FQNNGV. The CDR3 contains 15 residues. V dropped 8 bases and J dropped 3 bases, with 19 bases sitting between them. The CDR3: CASQLDLGGYTEAFF. The CDR3 coding sequence is TGTGCCAGCCAGCTTGATCTAGGGGGATACACTGAAGCTTTCTTT.

The rearrangement links TRBV15 to TRBJ1-2; TRBD1 aligns across 7 bases. The trim removed 5 bases at V and 2 bases at J, leaving 5 bases unmatched. The CDR3 contains 14 residues. Germline assignment: CDR1 LNHNV and CDR2 YYDKDF (reference sequence). CDR3 sequence (DNA): TGTGCCACCAGCGCGGGACAGAACAACTATGGCTACACCTTC. Translated: CATSAGQNNYGYTF. Filled out from reference TRBV15 and TRBJ1-2, the complete variable domain reads DAMVIQNPRYQVTQFGKPVTLSCSQTLNHNVMYWYQQKSSQAPKLLFHYYDKDFNNEADTPDNFQSRRPNTSFCFLDIRSPGLGDTAMYLCATSAGQNNYGYTFGSGTRLTVV.

The V gene is TRBV4-1, the J gene TRBJ1-1, with D uncertain. Trimming pared 1 base from V and 4 bases from J, leaving 25 bases between. The CDR3 runs 19 residues. The germline CDR1 and CDR2 sequences are MGHRA and YSYEKL. The CDR3 is CASSQARTTLTLSGTEAFF. The CDR3 DNA follows: TGCGCCAGCAGCCAAGCAAGAACGACCCTGACCCTATCGGGCACTGAAGCTTTCTTT.